This T cell receptor beta chain appears in the sequencing data of a study of blood T cell repertoires in COVID-19. Whole-study context: Italy, Spain and the United States were the sources of the convalescent and acute COVID-19 samples. The cDNA or gDNA used as material had been derived from T cells, B-cell-depleted T cells, or PBMCs.

The authors' processing: It was from reference gene primer amplification that nucleated cell counts were estimated. Generated by immunoSEQ multiplex PCR, the TCRdb table keeps only in-frame clones and is missing some. V and J calls plus clone size are reproduced from that table; the DNA served to infer D and trimming. The sample lists tens of thousands of clones, around 80% seen once, with over 9.5% in the top ten. V was cut by 1 base and J by 1 base, with 5 bases left in between. This CDR3 region has 13 residues. Germline CDR1 is SGHNT and CDR2 is YYREEE (reference sequence). The rearrangement uses TRBV5-4 and TRBJ1-1, with unresolved D. The sequenced sample was peripheral blood. The TCR sequence derives from a man aged 55 to 70 with acute or convalescent COVID-19. The CDR3 nucleotides read TGTGCCAGCAGCTTGTCACAGAACACTGAAGCTTTCTTT. This encodes CASSLSQNTEAFF.